The rows below give T cell receptor beta chains drawn from one sample of a study of CD8+ T cells in alopecia areata. Here immunoSEQ multiplex PCR was the method, and the copy in TCRdb shows in-frame clones only, minus some. The top ten clones hold around 3.2% of a sample with some 200,000 clones, approximately 60% of them seen once. The sequenced sample was CD4+ T cells sorted from blood, obtained at week 4, from a patient treated with tofacitinib. Receptor source: a human donor with alopecia areata. Each CDR3 is given without its conserved first and last residue. A D gene is named only where the DNA matches it firmly.

D gene,CDR3 length,V gene,CDR3 protein
.,11,TRBV29-1,SVELRVRYGYT
.,13,TRBV7-2,ASSLSSRGEETQY
.,10,TRBV30,AWGFYNSPLH
.,12,TRBV9,ASSDTLVDSPLH
.,10,TRBV19,ASSWENQPQH
.,15,TRBV30,AWKRWRGGTGANVLT
.,12,TRBV11-1,ASSIDRLTGELF
.,11,TRBV6-5,ASRLIRNTEAF
.,12,TRBV15,ATSRDVGAAEQY
.,12,TRBV5-1,ASSLEQGNQPQH
.,12,TRBV18,ASSPPGYSGEQY
.,15,TRBV10-3,AISEWKILEGNEKLF
.,13,TRBV4-3,ASSQVVPNTDTQY
TRBD1,11,TRBV29-1,SVFEPSDRVAF
.,12,TRBV6-5,ASSYTRDGNTIY
.,11,TRBV5-1,ASSRQELYEQY
.,10,TRBV29-1,SGQSLRETQY
.,12,TRBV11-2,ASSPPPAPGELF
.,13,TRBV30,AWSPGSSTNEKLF
.,14,TRBV25-1,ASSESVITGNSPLH
.,11,TRBV7-2,ALSRGRDGTQY
TRBD1,12,TRBV30,AWRTTGAGEKLF
TRBD1,15,TRBV5-1,ASSLNPRGQGGETQY
.,13,TRBV7-2,ASSSRDSPWDTQY
.,13,TRBV4-2,ASSQAEGAYYEQY
TRBD1,13,TRBV4-3,ASSPTGTGADTQY
.,11,TRBV6-1,ASSEESSYGYT
.,9,TRBV27,ASRLNYGYT